What follows is one T cell receptor (beta chain) and its context. Its specificity is not known. The sample is drawn from a study of cytomegalovirus exposure and HLA in healthy donors. The study ran its PCR with 60 Vbeta and 13 Jbeta primers. In the original workflow: In a later analysis, of about 80 million unique beta chains, 9 million to 11 million appeared in at least two donors. Measured with immunoSEQ multiplex PCR; TCRdb has only the in-frame clones, and not every one. For V, J and clone size, that table is used; D and trimming come from the DNA. The sample consists of fewer than 100,000 clones, just under 80% of them appearing once. Trimming pared 4 bases from V and 3 bases from J, leaving 13 bases between. The CDR3 is 14 amino acids. CDR1 and CDR2 from the germline V gene are SGHRS and YFSETQ. The donors were healthy bone marrow donors. Study-level findings and limits: It was in a later analysis that TCR association rates were seen to vary by HLA locus, highest for DRB1 and lowest for HLA-C.

The chain carries TRBV5-1 and TRBJ1-2; D gene uncertain. The specimen sequenced was PBMCs. The sequence was obtained from a woman between 40 and 50 years old in good health and CMV-seronegative. The CDR3 protein is CASSTQVEDYGYTF. CDR3 nucleotides: TGCGCCAGCAGCACTCAGGTGGAGGACTATGGCTACACCTTC.